Listed below are T cell receptor beta chains from one sample, sequenced in a study of regulatory T cells in long-lasting Graves disease. TCRdb ran MiXCR on the multiplex PCR reads and lists one entry per CDR3 protein. The repertoire holds about 560,000 distinct CDR3 sequences, with roughly a sixth as singletons. These data also featured in a second study, about T cells in Graves' hyperthyroidism and ophthalmopathy.

The sequences come from peripheral blood mononuclear cells (PBMCs), collected at new diagnosis, from a patient treated with antithyroid drugs. The receptors originated from a man between 18 and 35 years old with Graves disease. CDR3s include the opening cysteine and the closing phenylalanine or tryptophan. The order of the fields is clone size, V gene, D gene, J gene, CDR3 DNA, CDR3 protein. D genes are given only for firm matches. Only part of the rows carry a size: once, few, many, or a class if the clone is expanded.

many,TRBV30,TRBD2,TRBJ2-5,TGTGCCTCATCCTCCAGCGGGAGGGAGACCCAGTACTTC,CASSSSGRETQYF
few,TRBV29-1,-,TRBJ1-3,TGCAGCGTTGAACAGGGTTTTTCTGGAAACACCATATATTTT,CSVEQGFSGNTIYF
-,TRBV7-3,-,TRBJ2-7,TGTGCCAGCAGCCGCGAGGCGGGGCCCTCCTACGAGCAGTACTTC,CASSREAGPSYEQYF
-,TRBV10-1,-,TRBJ2-3,TGCGCCAGCAGTCCGGGTGGGAGAGATACGCAGTATTTT,CASSPGGRDTQYF
few,TRBV28,-,TRBJ1-5,TGTGCCAGCATCTTTAGGGAGGGGGATCAGCCCCAGCATTTT,CASIFREGDQPQHF
many,TRBV5-1,-,TRBJ2-7,TGCGCCAGCAGCTCCTCGTTCACCTACGAGCAGTACTTC,CASSSSFTYEQYF
-,TRBV19,TRBD1,TRBJ1-1,TGTGCCAGTAGTATACGGACAGGGACCTCTGAAGCTTTCTTT,CASSIRTGTSEAFF
-,TRBV4-2,-,TRBJ1-4,TGTGCCAGCAGCCAAGCATCGGGCAGCGAAAAACTGTTTTTT,CASSQASGSEKLFF
-,TRBV20-1,TRBD2,TRBJ2-3,TGCAGTGCCCAGGGGCTAGCGGGAGTGTCGCCTGCAGATACGCAGTATTTT,CSAQGLAGVSPADTQYF
-,TRBV6-1,TRBD2,TRBJ2-1,TGTGCCAGCAAGGGACTAGCGGGACCTCGTGAGCAGTTCTTC,CASKGLAGPREQFF
many,TRBV2,-,TRBJ2-7,TGTGCCAGCAGGCGTACAGGGACCTCCTACGAGCAGTACTTC,CASRRTGTSYEQYF
few,TRBV6-1,-,TRBJ2-7,TGTGCCAGCAGATCCGGGATTTACGAGCAGTACTTC,CASRSGIYEQYF
-,TRBV29-1,TRBD1,TRBJ1-1,TGCAGCGTTGACATGACAGGGAGGGACACTGAAGCTTTCTTT,CSVDMTGRDTEAFF
many,TRBV6-5,-,TRBJ2-7,TGTGCCAGCAGTTATTCCCCCACCTACGAGCAGTACTTC,CASSYSPTYEQYF
-,TRBV5-6,TRBD2,TRBJ2-2,TGTGCCAGCAGCGCAACCGGGACTAGTGCCACCGGGGAGCTGTTTTTT,CASSATGTSATGELFF
-,TRBV7-2,-,TRBJ1-4,TGTGCCAGCAGCTCGAGAACTGCAACTAATGAAAAACTGTTTTTT,CASSSRTATNEKLFF
-,TRBV4-1,-,TRBJ1-5,TGCGCCAGCAGCCAAGATTCCGCGAGTCCCAGGAGCCAGCCCCAGCATTTT,CASSQDSASPRSQPQHF
-,TRBV20-1,-,TRBJ1-1,TGCAGTGCCCAAAAGGGGTCAGAAGCTTTCTTT,CSAQKGSEAFF
few,TRBV5-1,TRBD2,TRBJ2-3,TGCGCCAGCAGCTTGGGGACTAGTATCACAGATACGCAGTATTTT,CASSLGTSITDTQYF
many,TRBV7-9,-,TRBJ2-7,TGTGCCAGCAGCCCACCAAGAGAGAGCGAGCAGTACTTC,CASSPPRESEQYF
many,TRBV7-9,TRBD2,TRBJ2-3,TGTGCCAGCAGCCCCATGTCTAGCGGGAGCCTCGGCGATACGCAGTATTTT,CASSPMSSGSLGDTQYF
few,TRBV19,TRBD1,TRBJ1-1,TGTGCCAGTAGCCTCGGGACAGGGGGTCGGAAAGTGAACACTGAAGCTTTCTTT,CASSLGTGGRKVNTEAFF
many,TRBV6-2/TRBV6-3,-,TRBJ1-5,TGTGCCAGCAGTTACTTCCGTGGGGATCAGCCCCAGCATTTT,CASSYFRGDQPQHF
-,TRBV27,TRBD1,TRBJ1-2,TGTGCCAGCAGCCTAGACAGGGGGCAAGTGAATGGCTACACCTTC,CASSLDRGQVNGYTF
many,TRBV7-3,TRBD2,TRBJ2-1,TGTGCCAGCAGCGTTAGCGGGAGTGCCTACAATGAGCAGTTCTTC,CASSVSGSAYNEQFF
-,TRBV7-9,TRBD2,TRBJ2-1,TGTGCCAGCAGCTTAATCTCGGGGACTAGCGGGAGAAATGAGCAGTTCTTC,CASSLISGTSGRNEQFF
many,TRBV29-1,-,TRBJ2-1,TGCAGCGTGGGCCGGACCAGCATCTTGGACGATGAGCAGTTCTTC,CSVGRTSILDDEQFF
few,TRBV20-1,-,TRBJ1-1,TGCAGTGCTCCATCAAACAGGGCGATGAACACTGAAGCTTTCTTT,CSAPSNRAMNTEAFF
few,TRBV4-1,TRBD2,TRBJ2-3,TGCGCCAGCAGCCAAGTCCCGGGACTAGCGGGAGACAGCTCGCAGTATTTT,CASSQVPGLAGDSSQYF
few,TRBV20-1,TRBD1,TRBJ2-3,TGCAGTGCGGCCGGGACAGGGTTCACAGATACGCAGTATTTT,CSAAGTGFTDTQYF
few,TRBV5-1,TRBD1,TRBJ2-2,TGCGCCAGCAGCCAAGGGACAGGGTACGCCGGGGAGCTGTTTTTT,CASSQGTGYAGELFF
-,TRBV6-2/TRBV6-3,TRBD1,TRBJ1-3,TGTGCCAGCAGTAGGGACAGCCTGTACTCTGGAAACACCATATATTTT,CASSRDSLYSGNTIYF
many,TRBV28,-,TRBJ2-3,TGTGCCAGCAGTTTTGGGGAGGAGCGCACAGATACGCAGTATTTT,CASSFGEERTDTQYF
few,TRBV11-2,-,TRBJ1-3,TGTGCCAGCAGCCGAGGGCTCAAATTCGGAAACACCATATATTTT,CASSRGLKFGNTIYF
many,TRBV7-8,-,TRBJ2-2,TGTGCCAGCAGCTTAGCGTCTCGGACAGCCTACTCATTAATCACCGGGGAGCTGTTTTTT,CASSLASRTAYSLITGELFF